This TCR beta chain appears in the sequencing data of a study of T cell changes during pregnancy in multiple sclerosis. Sequencing was performed with immunoSEQ multiplex PCR; in TCRdb, only in-frame clones are kept and a portion is missing. Here the sample spans some 26,000 clones, around 86% being singletons. CDR1 PRHDT and CDR2 FYEKMQ come from the germline V gene (reference sequence). This CDR3 region has 15 residues. The V gene end was trimmed by 5 bases and the J gene end by 0 bases; junction bases not matched to a gene: 5. The V gene is TRBV13, the J gene TRBJ2-7; 9 bases agree with TRBD2. Sample: CD4+ T cells from peripheral blood mononuclear cells, taken in the first trimester of pregnancy. The source of this sequence is a female donor in good health, enrolled as a control in a pregnancy study. The CDR3 is CASSPLSGSSYEQYF. The DNA of the CDR3 is TGTGCCAGCAGCCCCCTTAGCGGGAGCTCCTACGAGCAGTACTTC.